These 9 T cell receptor beta chains were all obtained from the same sample, sequenced in a study of molecular identifiers for immune sequencing clone quantification. TCRdb recomputed calls from the PCR reads with MiXCR, one row per CDR3 protein. Among approximately 550,000 distinct CDR3 sequences listed, about a fifth were seen once. The sequenced sample consisted of naive CD8+ T cells from blood, with Jurkat cell RNA spiked in. As to subset: FACS-sorted CD8+CD4-CCR7+CD45RA+ naive T cells. The receptors derive from a human donor in good health. Some libraries in this study had Jurkat cell RNA spiked in.

The V call is TRBV27, the J call TRBJ2-7, with 13 bases lining up with TRBD2. V shed 5 bases, J shed 6 bases, and the junction held 4 bases outside the gene matches. Germline V lookup: CDR1 MNHEY, CDR2 SMNVEV (reference sequence). The length of the CDR3 is 14 residues. The CDR3 loop is CASSGLAGVGEQYF. DNA of the CDR3: TGTGCCAGCAGTGGACTAGCGGGAGTTGGCGAGCAGTACTTC.

This clonotype was counted at least ten times. The rearrangement uses TRBV19 and TRBJ1-2, with TRBD1 matching over 9 bases. The CDR3 covers 15 residues. Germline V CDR1 and CDR2: LNHDA, SQIVND (reference sequence). Unmatched junction bases numbered 2, after V lost 3 bases and J lost 0 bases. CDR3 sequence reads: CASSIGQGPNYGYTF. DNA for the CDR3: TGTGCCAGTAGTATTGGACAGGGGCCTAACTATGGCTACACCTTC.

This clonotype showed up many times. The V and J genes are TRBV7-9 and TRBJ1-2; TRBD1 agrees at 9 bases. The length of the CDR3 is 15 residues. The V and J ends lost 4 bases and 3 bases, in that order; junction bases with no gene match: 6. Per germline, CDR1 SEHNR and CDR2 FQNEAQ (reference sequence). CDR3 in amino acids: CASSSGQGYDYGYTF. The DNA of the CDR3 is TGTGCCAGCAGCTCGGGACAGGGATACGACTATGGCTACACCTTC.

Note on this clonotype: A read error is likely, as this CDR3 ends without the conserved phenylalanine or tryptophan. V and J are TRBV19 and TRBJ1-5, with a possible D match to TRBD1 (5 bases). Germline values: CDR1 LNHDA, CDR2 SQIVND (reference sequence). The CDR3 extends over 16 amino acids. V was trimmed by 8 bases and J by 0 bases, leaving 17 bases between them. The CDR3 loop reads CASGGGTRGSNQPQHS. DNA for the CDR3: TGTGCCAGTGGTGGCGGGACGAGGGGTAGCAATCAGCCCCAGCATTCT.

The V and J genes are TRBV19 and TRBJ1-5; the match to TRBD1 covers 7 bases. The V segment lost 3 bases and the J segment 0 bases; nucleotides outside the gene matches: 8. This CDR3 is built from 17 residues. The V gene's germline CDR1 is LNHDA and CDR2 SQIVND (reference sequence). For the CDR3, the DNA is TGTGCCAGTAGTATCGACAGGGACCCTTATAGCAATCAGCCCCAGCATTTT. Translating it yields CASSIDRDPYSNQPQHF.

This clonotype was seen more than once but under ten times. V is TRBV6-5 and J is TRBJ2-1; unclear D gene. Per germline, CDR1 MNHEY and CDR2 SVGAGI. CDR3 length equals 15 residues. V lost 0 bases and J lost 0, with 6 bases in between. CDR3 in amino acids: CASSYSVVSYNEQFF. In nucleotides, the CDR3 is TGTGCCAGCAGTTACTCAGTAGTCTCCTACAATGAGCAGTTCTTC.

In this sample, this clonotype turned up a few times. The gene calls are TRBV20-1 and TRBJ2-1; D perhaps matches TRBD2 (5 bases). V dropped 0 bases and J dropped 2 bases, with 17 bases sitting between them. CDR1 DFQATT and CDR2 SNEGSKA come from the germline V gene (reference sequence). The CDR3 consists of 17 residues. In DNA form, the CDR3 reads TGCAGTGCTAGAGATGGCGGTATGGGTAGCGCCTACAATGAGCAGTTCTTC. It specifies CSARDGGMGSAYNEQFF.

This clonotype has more than one count but fewer than ten. This rearrangement joins TRBV10-2 to TRBJ2-3, with D possibly matching TRBD1 (5 bases). Germline V gives CDR1 WSHSY, CDR2 SAAADI. The CDR3 contains 14 residues. The V gene lost 6 bases and the J gene lost 0 bases, with 10 bases spanning the gap. CDR3 in DNA: TGCGCCAGCAGAATGCAGGGCAGCACAGATACGCAGTATTTT. Protein product: CASRMQGSTDTQYF.

This sequence joins TRBV25-1 and TRBJ2-7, with TRBD1 identical over 7 bases. The CDR3 covers 14 residues. V lost 6 bases and J lost 3; bases outside the gene matches: 8. The germline V gene has CDR1 MGHDK and CDR2 SYGVNS. The CDR3 region is CASRRGDRIYEQYF. The CDR3 DNA follows: TGTGCCAGCAGAAGAGGGGACAGAATCTACGAGCAGTACTTC.